This TCR beta chain derives from a study of shared clonotypes between healthy human individuals. Naive CD8 isolation took CD45RO-negative cells positively selected for CCR7 and excluded terminally differentiated effector memory CD45RA+ cells. Adult donors, all healthy and HIV-negative, had no recent acute infections or vaccinations. In the authors' workflow: Junction-only sequences without quality scores were provided by ImmunoSEQ, so filtering was different. Assay: immunoSEQ multiplex PCR; the TCRdb copy retains only in-frame clones and omits some. From that table come the V and J calls and clone size; the DNA was used to work out D and trimming. The table lists 550,000 to 600,000 clones, about 98% of them singletons, with 0.3% in the top ten. The receptor was derived from a man aged 25-45 years in good health. The sample taken for sequencing was naive CD8+ T cells sorted from blood.

CDR3 region: CSVVGRGDGETQYF. The CDR3, as DNA: TGCAGCGTTGTGGGCAGGGGCGATGGGGAGACCCAGTACTTC. The chain joins TRBV29-1 to TRBJ2-5, with a tentative D call TRBD1 (6 bases). CDR3 length equals 14 residues. V lost 4 bases and J 5 bases, leaving 17 bases between the germline ends. From germline, CDR1 is SQVTM and CDR2 ANQGSEA.